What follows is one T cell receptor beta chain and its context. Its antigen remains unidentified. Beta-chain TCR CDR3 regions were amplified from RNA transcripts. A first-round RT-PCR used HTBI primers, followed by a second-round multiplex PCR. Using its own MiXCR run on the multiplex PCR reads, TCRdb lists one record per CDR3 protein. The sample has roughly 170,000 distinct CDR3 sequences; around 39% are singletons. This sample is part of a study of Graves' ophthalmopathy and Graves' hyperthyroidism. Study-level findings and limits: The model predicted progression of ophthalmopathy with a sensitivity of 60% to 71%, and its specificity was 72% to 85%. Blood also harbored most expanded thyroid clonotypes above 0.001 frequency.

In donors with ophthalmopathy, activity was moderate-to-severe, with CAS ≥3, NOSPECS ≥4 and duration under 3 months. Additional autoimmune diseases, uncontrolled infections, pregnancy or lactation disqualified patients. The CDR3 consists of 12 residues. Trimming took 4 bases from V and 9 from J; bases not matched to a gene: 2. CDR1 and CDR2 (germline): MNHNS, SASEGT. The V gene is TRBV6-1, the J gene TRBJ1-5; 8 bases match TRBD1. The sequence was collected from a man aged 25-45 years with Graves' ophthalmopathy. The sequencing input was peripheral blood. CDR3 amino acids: CASSGTGWPQHF. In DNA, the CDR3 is TGTGCCAGCAGTGGGACAGGGTGGCCCCAGCATTTT.